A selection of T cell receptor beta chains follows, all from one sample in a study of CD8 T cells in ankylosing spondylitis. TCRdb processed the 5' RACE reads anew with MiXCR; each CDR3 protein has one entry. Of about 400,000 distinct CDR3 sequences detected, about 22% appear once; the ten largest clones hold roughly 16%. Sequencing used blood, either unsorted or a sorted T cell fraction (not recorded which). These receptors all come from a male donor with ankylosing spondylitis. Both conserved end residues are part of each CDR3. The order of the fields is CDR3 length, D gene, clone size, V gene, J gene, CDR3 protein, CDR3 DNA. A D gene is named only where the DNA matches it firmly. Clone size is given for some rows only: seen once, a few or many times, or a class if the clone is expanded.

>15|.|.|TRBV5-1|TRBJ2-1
CASSLAGSNKNEQFF
TGCGCCAGCAGCTTGGCAGGGTCTAACAAGAATGAGCAGTTCTTC
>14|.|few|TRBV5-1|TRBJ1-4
CASSLPGDDEKLFF
TGCGCCAGCAGCTTGCCGGGGGATGATGAAAAACTGTTTTTT
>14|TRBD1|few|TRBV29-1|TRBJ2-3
CSAVGQGRADTQYF
TGCAGCGCCGTTGGACAGGGGAGAGCAGATACGCAGTATTTT
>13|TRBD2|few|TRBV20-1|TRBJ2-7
CSALSGRLWEQYF
TGCAGTGCCCTGAGCGGGAGACTCTGGGAGCAGTACTTC
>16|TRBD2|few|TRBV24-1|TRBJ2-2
CATSDSTSANTGELFF
TGTGCCACCAGTGATTCAACTAGCGCGAACACCGGGGAGCTGTTTTTT
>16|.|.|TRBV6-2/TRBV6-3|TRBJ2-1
CASSYRPFKGYNEQFF
TGTGCCAGCAGTTATCGGCCATTCAAGGGCTACAATGAGCAGTTCTTC
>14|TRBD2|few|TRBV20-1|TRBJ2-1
CSAPSGRSYNEQFF
TGCAGTGCTCCTAGCGGGCGCTCCTACAATGAGCAGTTCTTC
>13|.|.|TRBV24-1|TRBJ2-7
CATSTAEPYEQYF
TGTGCCACTTCTACCGCGGAGCCCTACGAGCAGTACTTC
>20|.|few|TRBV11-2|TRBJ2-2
CASSHSMNSGGAGVAGELFF
TGTGCCAGCAGCCACTCAATGAATTCAGGGGGAGCGGGAGTTGCCGGGGAGCTGTTTTTT
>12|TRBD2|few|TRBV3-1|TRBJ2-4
CASSWGGNIQYF
TGTGCCAGCAGCTGGGGAGGGAACATTCAGTACTTC
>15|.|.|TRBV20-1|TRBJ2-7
CSAAPGELNSHEQYF
TGCAGTGCTGCCCCAGGGGAGCTAAATTCCCACGAGCAGTACTTC
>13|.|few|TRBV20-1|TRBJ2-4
CSASSVAKNIQYF
TGCAGTGCATCAAGTGTAGCCAAAAACATTCAGTACTTC
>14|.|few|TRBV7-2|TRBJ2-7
CASSLVGQKYEQYF
TGTGCCAGCAGCTTAGTAGGACAGAAATACGAGCAGTACTTC
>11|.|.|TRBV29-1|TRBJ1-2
CSVTTGYGYTF
TGCAGCGTCACAACCGGCTATGGCTACACCTTC
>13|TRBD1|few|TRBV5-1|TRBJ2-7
CASSTGQDYEQYF
TGCGCCAGCAGCACGGGACAGGACTACGAGCAGTACTTC
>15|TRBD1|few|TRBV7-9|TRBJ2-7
CASSFDRGLGLEQYF
TGTGCCAGCAGCTTCGACAGGGGCCTCGGGTTGGAGCAGTACTTC
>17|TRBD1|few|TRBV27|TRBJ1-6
CASSLDRGRFYNSPLHF
TGTGCCAGCAGTTTGGACAGGGGGCGCTTCTATAATTCACCCCTCCACTTT
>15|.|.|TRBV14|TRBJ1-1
CASSQARRSNTEAFF
TGTGCCAGCAGCCAAGCCCGGCGGTCGAACACTGAAGCTTTCTTT
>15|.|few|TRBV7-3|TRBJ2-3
CASSLGGGAEDTQYF
TGTGCCAGCAGCTTAGGAGGGGGCGCCGAAGATACGCAGTATTTT
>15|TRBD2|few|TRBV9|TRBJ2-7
CASSAGGTRGYEQYF
TGTGCCAGCAGCGCAGGCGGGACTAGGGGGTACGAGCAGTACTTC
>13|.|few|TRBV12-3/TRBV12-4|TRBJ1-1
CASSPNRETEAFF
TGTGCCAGCAGTCCTAACAGGGAGACTGAAGCTTTCTTT
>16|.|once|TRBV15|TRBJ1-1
CATSRVEGLTTKGAFF
TGTGCCACCAGCAGAGTAGAGGGACTTACAACTAAGGGAGCTTTCTTT
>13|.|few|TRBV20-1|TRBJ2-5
CSAWTVNRETQYF
TGCAGTGCTTGGACGGTTAACCGGGAGACCCAGTACTTC
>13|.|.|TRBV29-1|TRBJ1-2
CSGIGEGGYGYTF
TGCAGCGGAATTGGCGAAGGTGGTTATGGCTACACCTTC
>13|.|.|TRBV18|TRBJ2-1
CASSTTNDIEQFF
TGTGCCAGCTCAACCACAAACGATATTGAGCAGTTCTTC
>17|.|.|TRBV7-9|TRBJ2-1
CASSLLGGTSSYNEQFF
TGTGCCAGCAGCCTGTTGGGGGGTACAAGCTCCTACAATGAGCAGTTCTTC
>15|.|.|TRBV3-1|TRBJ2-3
CASSQGAGFTDTQYF
TGTGCCAGCAGCCAAGGGGCAGGGTTCACAGATACGCAGTATTTT
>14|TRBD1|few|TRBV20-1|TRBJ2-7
CSAGVGQGFHEQYF
TGCAGTGCTGGAGTGGGACAGGGGTTCCACGAGCAGTACTTC
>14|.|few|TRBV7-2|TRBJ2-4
CASSSSGPKNIQYF
TGTGCCAGCAGCTCGAGCGGACCGAAAAACATTCAGTACTTC
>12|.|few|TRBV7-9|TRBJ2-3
CASQGTGDTQYF
TGTGCCAGCCAGGGTACCGGTGATACGCAGTATTTT
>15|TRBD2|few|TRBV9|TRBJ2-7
CASSAGVDGRHEQYF
TGTGCCAGCAGCGCCGGGGTGGACGGGAGGCACGAGCAGTACTTC
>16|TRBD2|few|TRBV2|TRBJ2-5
CASIILREAGQETQYF
TGTGCCAGCATTATCTTGCGGGAGGCAGGTCAAGAGACCCAGTACTTC
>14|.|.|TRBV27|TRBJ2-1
CASSRRPGNNEQFF
TGTGCCAGCAGCCGTCGGCCGGGAAACAATGAGCAGTTCTTC
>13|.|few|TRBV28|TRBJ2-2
CATPGVVTGELFF
TGTGCCACCCCGGGAGTCGTCACCGGGGAGCTGTTTTTT
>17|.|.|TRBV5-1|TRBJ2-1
CASSRLLVAEFFNEQFF
TGCGCCAGCTCCCGACTACTCGTCGCGGAGTTCTTCAATGAGCAGTTCTTC
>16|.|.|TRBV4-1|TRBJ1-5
CASSQEHPGSGQPQHF
TGCGCCAGCAGCCAAGAACACCCCGGTAGTGGTCAGCCCCAGCATTTT
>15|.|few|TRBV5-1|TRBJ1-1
CASSLTARLAAEAFF
TGCGCCAGCAGCTTGACGGCCCGGCTTGCGGCTGAAGCTTTCTTT
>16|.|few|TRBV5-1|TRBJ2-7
CASSLGGGTTAYEQYF
TGCGCCAGCAGCTTGGGTGGGGGCACCACCGCCTACGAGCAGTACTTC
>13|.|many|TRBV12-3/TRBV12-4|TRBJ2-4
CASNPQWGDIQYF
TGTGCCAGCAACCCTCAATGGGGGGACATTCAGTACTTC
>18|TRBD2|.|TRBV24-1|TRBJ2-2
CATSRFEGYGRAAGELFF
TGTGCCACCAGCCGATTTGAGGGCTACGGGAGGGCCGCCGGGGAGCTGTTTTTT
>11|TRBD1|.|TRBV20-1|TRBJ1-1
CSAQGETEAFF
TGCAGTGCTCAGGGGGAGACTGAAGCTTTCTTT
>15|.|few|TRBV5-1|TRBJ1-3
CASSWDGTNGNTIYF
TGCGCCAGCAGCTGGGATGGGACAAATGGAAACACCATATATTTT
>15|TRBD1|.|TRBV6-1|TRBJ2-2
CASSASQGISGELFF
TGTGCCAGCAGTGCCTCACAGGGGATCTCCGGGGAGCTGTTTTTT
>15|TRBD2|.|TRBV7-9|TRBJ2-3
CASSSTGGYTDTQYF
TGTGCCAGCAGCTCTACCGGGGGGTACACAGATACGCAGTATTTT
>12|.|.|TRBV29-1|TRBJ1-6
CSVAEGNSPLHF
TGCAGCGTTGCAGAGGGTAATTCACCCCTCCACTTT
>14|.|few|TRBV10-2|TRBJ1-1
CASSGADPGAEAFF
TGCGCCAGCAGTGGGGCGGACCCGGGTGCTGAAGCTTTCTTT
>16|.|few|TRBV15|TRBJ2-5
CATSRDERQGRETQYF
TGTGCCACCAGCAGAGATGAAAGACAAGGGCGAGAGACCCAGTACTTC
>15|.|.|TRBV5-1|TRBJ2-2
CASSFPGSGTGELFF
TGCGCCAGCAGCTTTCCAGGGAGTGGTACCGGGGAGCTGTTTTTT
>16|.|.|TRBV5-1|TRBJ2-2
CASSLRGGRSTGELFF
TGCGCCAGCAGCTTGAGGGGCGGACGATCCACCGGGGAGCTGTTTTTT
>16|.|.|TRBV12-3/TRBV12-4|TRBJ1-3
CASRPGQWGAGNTIYF
TGTGCCAGCAGGCCCGGACAGTGGGGAGCCGGAAACACCATATATTTT
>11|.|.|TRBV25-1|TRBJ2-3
CASSSLDTQYF
TGTGCCAGCAGCTCTTTAGATACGCAGTATTTT
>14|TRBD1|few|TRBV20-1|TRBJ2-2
CSANQGAWTGELFF
TGCAGTGCTAATCAGGGGGCCTGGACCGGGGAGCTGTTTTTT
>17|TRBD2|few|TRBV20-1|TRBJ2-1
CSAAGTSGRRSYNEQFF
TGCAGTGCTGCCGGGACTAGCGGGAGGAGGTCCTACAATGAGCAGTTCTTC
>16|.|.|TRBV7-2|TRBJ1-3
CASSLGGVGAGNTIYF
TGTGCCAGCAGCTTAGGAGGCGTTGGGGCTGGAAACACCATATATTTT
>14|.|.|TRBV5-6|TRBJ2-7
CASSLDRVLYEQYF
TGTGCCAGCAGCTTGGACAGGGTTTTATACGAGCAGTACTTC